The clone carrying this TCR beta chain was detected only a few times. Its matching antigen is unknown. The sample originates from a study of neoadjuvant nivolumab and ipilimumab in lung cancer. This CDR3 region has 14 residues. Trimming took off 7 bases at V and 3 bases at J, with 18 bases between the two ends. Germline V gives CDR1 SQVTM, CDR2 ANQGSEA. Clones were read by immunoSEQ multiplex PCR, and TCRdb kept only the in-frame ones, dropping some. The sample includes roughly 18,000 clones, about 90% of them seen just once. Study-wide findings and caveats: Resected-tumor TCR richness correlated positively with pretherapy blood richness. Only two of four nivolumab-treated tumors gained richness and clonality by surgery. TCR clonality did not significantly correlate with pathologic tumor regression.

This material consisted of peripheral blood, taken before neoadjuvant nivolumab, alone or with ipilimumab. The source of this sequence is an adult with non-small cell lung cancer. The chain carries TRBV29-1 and TRBJ1-1, with D perhaps TRBD1 (5 bases). The CDR3 sequence is CSATRQGWDTEAFF. CDR3 DNA sequence: TGCAGCGCCACCCGGCAGGGTTGGGACACTGAAGCTTTCTTT.